These 15 T cell receptor beta chains share one sample of origin, sequenced in a study of cytomegalovirus exposure and HLA in healthy donors. This PCR relied on a set of 60 Vbeta primers and 13 Jbeta primers. Data came from immunoSEQ multiplex PCR; TCRdb stores just in-frame clones and leaves some out. This sample has 100,000 to 150,000 clones, with 65% to 75% found just once. Input material: PBMCs. These receptors were taken from a man in his forties or fifties in good health and CMV-seropositive.

Only one count was recorded for this clone. The chain links TRBV30 to TRBJ1-5, with a weak D call TRBD1 (5 bases). V dropped 2 bases and J dropped 1 base, with 12 bases sitting between them. Germline CDR1 and CDR2: GTSNPN and SVGIG (reference sequence). The CDR3 spans 15 residues. The CDR3 spells CAWSTGGASNQPQHF. The CDR3, as DNA: TGTGCCTGGAGTACCGGAGGGGCAAGCAATCAGCCCCAGCATTTT.

The V and J genes are TRBV6-6 and TRBJ2-7, with 9 nucleotides matching TRBD1. Losses at the gene ends were 7 bases for V and 0 bases for J; bases not matched to a gene: 4. The CDR3 is made up of 14 amino acids. The V gene's germline CDR1 is MNHNY and CDR2 SVGAGI (reference sequence). The CDR3: CASTNRGRSYEQYF. CDR3 in DNA: TGTGCCAGCACGAACAGGGGGCGCTCCTACGAGCAGTACTTC.

The chain joins TRBV10-1 to TRBJ2-3; 11 bases match TRBD2. The V segment lost 4 bases and the J segment 2 bases; nucleotides outside the gene matches: 2. Germline CDR1 WNHNN, CDR2 SYGVQD (reference sequence). This CDR3 is built from 15 residues. The CDR3 protein is CASSVAGGPTDTQYF. In nucleotides, the CDR3 is TGCGCCAGCAGTGTAGCGGGAGGGCCCACAGATACGCAGTATTTT.

The rearrangement uses TRBV2 and TRBJ2-1; D is undetermined. There are 11 residues in the CDR3. V lost 5 bases and J 5 bases, leaving 4 bases between the germline ends. Per the germline V gene, CDR1 is SNHLY and CDR2 is FYNNEI. CDR3 loop: CASSYNNEQFF. In DNA, the CDR3 is TGTGCCAGCAGTTATAACAATGAGCAGTTCTTC.

The chain carries TRBV7-9 and TRBJ2-7, with 7 bases that match TRBD1. In germline, CDR1 is SEHNR, CDR2 FQNEAQ (reference sequence). The CDR3 loop spans 14 amino acids. V shed 4 bases, J shed 5 bases, and the junction held 8 bases outside the gene matches. The CDR3 DNA follows: TGTGCCAGCAGCTCTGGGACAGTTCTCGACGAGCAGTACTTC. Protein sequence: CASSSGTVLDEQYF. The variable domain in full, with the rest retrieved from reference TRBV7-9 and TRBJ2-7, is DTGVSQNPRHKITKRGQNVTFRCDPISEHNRLYWYRQTLGQGPEFLTYFQNEAQLEKSRLLSDRFSAERPKGSFSTLEIQRTEQGDSAMYLCASSSGTVLDEQYFGPGTRLTVT.

V is TRBV4-2 and J is TRBJ2-5; 7 bases are shared with TRBD1. The CDR3 extends over 13 amino acids. Per the germline V gene, CDR1 is LGHNA and CDR2 is YNFKEQ. Trimming took 5 bases from V and 5 from J; bases not matched to a gene: 5. CDR3 loop: CASSETGSETQYF. CDR3 nucleotide sequence: TGTGCCAGCAGCGAGACAGGGTCTGAGACCCAGTACTTC.

The rearrangement links TRBV7-9 to TRBJ2-7, with TRBD2 as a possible D gene (5 bases). The CDR3 length is 12 residues. With 3 bases removed from V and 7 bases from J, the gap between germline ends came to 10 bases. CDR1 is SEHNR and CDR2 is FQNEAQ in the germline V gene (reference sequence). The chain's CDR3 is CASSFDGVEQYF. The DNA for the CDR3 is TGTGCCAGCAGCTTCGACGGGGTGGAGCAGTACTTC.

V is TRBV9 and J is TRBJ1-2, with D perhaps matching TRBD1 (5 bases). V was pared by 5 bases and J by 4 bases, with 18 bases between. CDR3 length: 15 residues. CDR1 SGDLS and CDR2 YYNGEE come from the germline V gene. Here the CDR3 DNA reads TGTGCCAGCAGTGGGGGGGGAGCAGAGCTCTATGGCTACACCTTC. This encodes CASSGGGAELYGYTF. Full variable domain (missing parts from reference TRBV9 and TRBJ1-2): DSGVTQTPKHLITATGQRVTLRCSPRSGDLSVYWYQQSLDQGLQFLIQYYNGEERAKGNILERFSAQQFPDLHSELNLSSLELGDSALYFCASSGGGAELYGYTFGSGTRLTVV.

This rearrangement joins TRBV4-3 to TRBJ2-7; D remains unclear. The CDR3 totals 15 residues. Trimming removed 2 bases from V and 7 bases from J, with 18 bases in between. The germline V gene encodes CDR1 LGHNA and CDR2 YSLEER. The CDR3 reads CASSQSPTGLGEQYF. As DNA, the CDR3 is TGCGCCAGCAGCCAAAGTCCCACGGGTTTGGGTGAGCAGTACTTC.

This clone is a singleton in its sample. The chain uses TRBV30 and TRBJ1-1; 7 bases agree with TRBD1. From germline, CDR1 is GTSNPN and CDR2 SVGIG (reference sequence). CDR3 length: 12 residues. Losses at the gene ends were 5 bases for V and 4 bases for J; bases not matched to a gene: 4. CDR3 nucleotide sequence: TGTGCCTGGGACGGGGACAGCACTGAAGCTTTCTTT. Translation: CAWDGDSTEAFF.

The chain combines TRBV18 with TRBJ2-2; 7 bases align to TRBD1. There are 15 residues in the CDR3. CDR1 and CDR2 (germline): KGHSH, LQKENI. The ends lost 3 bases at V and 3 bases at J; junction bases unmatched: 4. CDR3 sequence reads: CASSPGDRYTGELFF. The CDR3 DNA sequence: TGTGCCAGCTCACCTGGGGACAGATACACCGGGGAGCTGTTTTTT. Full variable domain (missing parts from reference TRBV18 and TRBJ2-2): NAGVMQNPRHLVRRRGQEARLRCSPMKGHSHVYWYRQLPEEGLKFMVYLQKENIIDESGMPKERFSAEFPKEGPSILRIQQVVRGDSAAYFCASSPGDRYTGELFFGEGSRLTVL.

The chain couples TRBV5-1 to TRBJ2-1, with 7 bases matching TRBD1. The CDR3 is made up of 12 amino acids. After removal of 6 bases from V and 6 bases from J, the junction contained 3 bases not matched to a gene. Germline V gives CDR1 SGHRS, CDR2 YFSETQ. The CDR3 protein is CASKPGGNEQFF. The CDR3 region has the DNA TGCGCCAGCAAGCCAGGGGGCAATGAGCAGTTCTTC.

This clone was seen more than once but under ten times. This rearrangement joins TRBV23-1 to TRBJ2-1, with TRBD2 identical over 11 bases. TRBV23-1 is labeled an ORF, and its function is uncertain. The junction had 7 bases not matched to a gene; V was cut back by 0 bases and J by 0 bases. The CDR3 runs 19 residues. The DNA for the CDR3 is TGCGCCAGCAGTCAATCGTCTAGCGGGGGGCCTAGCTCCTACAATGAGCAGTTCTTC. This codes for CASSQSSSGGPSSYNEQFF.

The rearrangement links TRBV19 to TRBJ1-5; 8 positions match TRBD1. The germline CDR1 and CDR2 sequences are LNHDA and SQIVND (reference sequence). The CDR3 sequence is 17 residues long. V gave up 4 bases and J gave up 5 bases; unmatched junction bases: 13. CDR3 DNA sequence: TGTGCCAGTAGTAAATGGTTGGACGGACAGGGATATCAGCCCCAGCATTTT. Translating gives CASSKWLDGQGYQPQHF.

This chain connects TRBV10-3 to TRBJ1-3; possible D gene TRBD1, 6 bases. Germline V CDR1 and CDR2: ENHRY, SYGVKD. With 11 bases removed from V and 4 bases from J, the gap between germline ends came to 15 bases. This CDR3 region has 13 residues. The DNA for the CDR3 is TGTGCCTCTTGGACGGGGGGCGGAAACACCATATATTTT. This translates into CASWTGGGNTIYF.